These 13 T cell receptor beta chains share one sample of origin, sequenced in a study of blood T cell repertoires in COVID-19 (dated by TCRdb to about 2020). The method was the immunoSEQ multiplex PCR assay. TCRdb limited this immuneACCESS table to in-frame rearrangements with V and J called. A share of clones is missing; checked studies link under half to unresolved V genes, and the rest is unexplained. In this sample the table shows approximately 360,000 clones, 70% to 90% of which occur a single time. The top ten clones comprise more than 1.5% of the sample. The sample taken for sequencing was PBMCs or T cells enriched from blood (not recorded which). The receptors shown here come from a middle-aged man in a cohort exposed to, infected with or recovered from COVID-19 (not recorded which).

V gene TRBV5-4 combines with J gene TRBJ1-1; D is possibly TRBD1 (6 bases). The V gene's germline CDR1 is SGHNT and CDR2 YYREEE (reference sequence). The CDR3 length is 14 residues. Trimming left V 4 bases short and J 0 bases short, with 10 bases between. The CDR3, as DNA: TGTGCCAGCAGCGTGGACAGCATGAACACTGAAGCTTTCTTT. This gives the protein CASSVDSMNTEAFF.

The chain employs TRBV6-5 and TRBJ1-5; D unresolved. This CDR3 is 15 amino acids long. Germline lookup yields CDR1 MNHEY and CDR2 SVGAGI. Between the trimmed V and J ends, which lost 0 bases and 1 base, there was a span of 7 bases. The CDR3 reads CASSYSLRSNQPQHF. The CDR3 DNA follows: TGTGCCAGCAGTTACTCGCTACGGAGCAATCAGCCCCAGCATTTT.

J is TRBJ1-6 and V is TRBV5-6; D uncertain. Germline V gives CDR1 SGHDT, CDR2 YYEEEE. V lost 0 bases to trimming and J lost 6 bases, with 10 bases between them. The CDR3 consists of 15 residues. As DNA, the CDR3 is TGTGCCAGCAGCTTGGGTCGTGCGTCTAATTCACCCCTCCACTTT. This sequence encodes CASSLGRASNSPLHF.

The chain couples TRBV19 to TRBJ2-5; 16 nucleotides line up with TRBD2. V trimming: 5 bases; J trimming: 4 bases; junction bases outside the gene matches: 10. This CDR3 comprises 18 residues. Germline V lookup: CDR1 LNHDA, CDR2 SQIVND (reference sequence). CDR3 sequence (DNA): TGTGCCAGTAGTCGATCCGGGACTAGCGGGAGGGCCCGAGAGACCCAGTACTTC. Its protein product is CASSRSGTSGRARETQYF.

The chain recombines TRBV18 with TRBJ1-3, with D perhaps TRBD1 (5 bases). Germline CDR1 KGHSH, CDR2 LQKENI. Trimming took off 2 bases at V and 0 bases at J, with 8 bases between the two ends. The length of the CDR3 is 15 residues. The CDR3 DNA reads as TGTGCCAGCTCACCAGGGGCGTCCTCTGGAAACACCATATATTTT. This codes for CASSPGASSGNTIYF.

The V gene is TRBV24-1, the J gene TRBJ2-1; D unresolved. CDR1 is KGHDR, CDR2 SFDVKD, per germline. The CDR3 is made up of 12 amino acids. The V end was cut by 6 bases, the J end by 6 bases, with 8 bases between. The CDR3 bases are TGTGCCACCAGTCCCCGAGGCAATGAGCAGTTCTTC. Its translation is CATSPRGNEQFF.

The V gene is TRBV28, the J gene TRBJ1-2, with 8 positions matching TRBD1. CDR3 size: 14 residues. Germline assignment: CDR1 MDHEN and CDR2 SYDVKM. The ends lost 7 bases at V and 3 bases at J; junction bases unmatched: 7. For the CDR3, the DNA is TGTGCCAGCACCCCCGGACAGGGACACTATGGCTACACCTTC. Its translation: CASTPGQGHYGYTF.

The chain is built from TRBV5-1 and TRBJ1-3; TRBD1 aligns across 8 bases. V trimming: 0 bases; J trimming: 0 bases; junction bases outside the gene matches: 8. The germline gives CDR1 SGHRS, CDR2 YFSETQ. The CDR3 has 18 amino acids. CDR3 bases: TGCGCCAGCAGCTTGGTTGCGCAGGGGGCCAGCTCTGGAAACACCATATATTTT. Translated: CASSLVAQGASSGNTIYF.

This clone has just a few counts. J is TRBJ1-5 and V is TRBV28; D is ambiguous. There are 15 residues in the CDR3. The germline V gene has CDR1 MDHEN and CDR2 SYDVKM. Trimming removed 1 base from V and 2 bases from J, with 9 bases in between. The CDR3 reads CASSLFQIGNQPQHF. CDR3 nucleotide sequence: TGTGCCAGCAGTTTATTCCAGATTGGCAATCAGCCCCAGCATTTT.

This chain uses TRBV28 with TRBJ2-1; unclear D gene. Per the germline V gene, CDR1 is MDHEN and CDR2 is SYDVKM. The CDR3 has 13 amino acids. V shed 3 bases and J shed 9 bases, with 12 bases lying between them. The CDR3 loop reads CASSLGPRGEQFF. The CDR3 DNA reads as TGTGCCAGCAGTTTGGGTCCTAGAGGTGAGCAGTTCTTC.

The V gene is TRBV10-2, the J gene TRBJ2-4, with D unresolved. The CDR3 contains 16 residues. Trimming took 0 bases from V and 5 from J, leaving 14 bases between them. The germline V gene has CDR1 WSHSY and CDR2 SAAADI. The CDR3 nucleotides read TGCGCCAGCAGTGAGTCGGTCTTACTTAGAGAAAACATTCAGTACTTC. Protein: CASSESVLLRENIQYF.

This chain joins TRBV9 and TRBJ2-1; D is perhaps TRBD2 (6 bases). Trimming pared 3 bases from V and 0 bases from J, leaving 10 bases between. CDR3 size: 15 residues. Per germline, CDR1 SGDLS and CDR2 YYNGEE. The CDR3 is CASSGETSSYNEQFF. The CDR3 DNA follows: TGTGCCAGCAGCGGAGAGACTAGCTCCTACAATGAGCAGTTCTTC.

The chain has TRBV29-1 and TRBJ2-7; tentatively, D is TRBD2 (6 bases). CDR1 is SQVTM and CDR2 is ANQGSEA in the germline V gene. Trimming cost V 1 base and J 0 bases, with 13 bases left between them. The CDR3 spans 15 residues. CDR3 coding DNA: TGCAGCGTTGAAGGATCGGGAGCCCTCTCCTACGAGCAGTACTTC. Protein sequence: CSVEGSGALSYEQYF.